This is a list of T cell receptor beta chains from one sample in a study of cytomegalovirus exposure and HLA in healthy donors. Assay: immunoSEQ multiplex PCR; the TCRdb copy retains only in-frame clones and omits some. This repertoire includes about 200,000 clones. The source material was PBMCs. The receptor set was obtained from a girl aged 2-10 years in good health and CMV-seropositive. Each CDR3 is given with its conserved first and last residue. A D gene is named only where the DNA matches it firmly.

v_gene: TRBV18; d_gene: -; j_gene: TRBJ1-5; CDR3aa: CASSQLPQGSNQPQHF; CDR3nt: TGTGCCAGCTCACAATTGCCACAGGGAAGCAATCAGCCCCAGCATTTT
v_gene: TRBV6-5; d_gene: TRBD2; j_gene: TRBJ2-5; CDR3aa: CASSYSGIFGETQYF; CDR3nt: TGTGCCAGCAGTTACAGCGGGATATTCGGAGAGACCCAGTACTTC
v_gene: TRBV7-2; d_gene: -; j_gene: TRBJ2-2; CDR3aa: CASSLVRTGELFF; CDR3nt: TGTGCCAGCAGCTTAGTCCGCACCGGGGAGCTGTTTTTT
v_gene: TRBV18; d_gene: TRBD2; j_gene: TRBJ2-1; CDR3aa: CASSLRLADYNEQFF; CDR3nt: TGTGCCAGCTCACTTCGACTAGCGGATTACAATGAGCAGTTCTTC
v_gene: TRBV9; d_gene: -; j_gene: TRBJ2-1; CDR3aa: CASSTRIQGNEQFF; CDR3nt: TGTGCCAGCAGCACTCGAATCCAGGGGAATGAGCAGTTCTTC
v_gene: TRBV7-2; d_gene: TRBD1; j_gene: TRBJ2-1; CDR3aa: CASSLGQPSSSYNEQFF; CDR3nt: TGTGCCAGCAGCTTGGGACAGCCCTCGAGCTCCTACAATGAGCAGTTCTTC
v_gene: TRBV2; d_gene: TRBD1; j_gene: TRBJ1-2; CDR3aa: CASSVGTGGGYGYTF; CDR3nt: TGTGCCAGCAGTGTTGGGACAGGGGGTGGCTATGGCTACACCTTC
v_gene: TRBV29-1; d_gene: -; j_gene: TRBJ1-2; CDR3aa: CSVVEGPNYGYTF; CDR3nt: TGCAGCGTAGTGGAGGGACCTAACTATGGCTACACCTTC
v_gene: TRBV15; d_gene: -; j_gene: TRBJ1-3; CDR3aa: CATSRDRGYKSSGNTIYF; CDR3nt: TGTGCCACCAGCAGAGATCGAGGGTACAAGAGCTCTGGAAACACCATATATTTT
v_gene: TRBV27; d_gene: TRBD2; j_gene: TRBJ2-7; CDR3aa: CASSRSLAGGLSYEQYF; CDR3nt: TGTGCCAGCAGTAGGTCACTAGCGGGAGGCCTCTCCTACGAGCAGTACTTC
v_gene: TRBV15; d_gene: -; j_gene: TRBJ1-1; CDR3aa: CATSRDMLNLRRDSEAFF; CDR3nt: TGTGCCACCAGCAGAGACATGCTCAACTTACGCAGGGACTCTGAAGCTTTCTTT
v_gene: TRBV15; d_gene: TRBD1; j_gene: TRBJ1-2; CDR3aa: CATSSPDRVGANYGYTF; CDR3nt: TGTGCCACCAGCAGCCCGGACAGGGTGGGAGCTAACTATGGCTACACCTTC
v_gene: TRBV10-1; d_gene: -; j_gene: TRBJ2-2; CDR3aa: CASSNRDFGGELFF; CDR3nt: TGCGCCAGCAGTAACAGGGATTTTGGCGGGGAGCTGTTTTTT
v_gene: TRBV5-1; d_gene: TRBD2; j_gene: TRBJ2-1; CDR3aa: CASSSGLAGGPRNEQFF; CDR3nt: TGCGCCAGCAGCTCGGGACTAGCGGGAGGGCCTCGTAATGAGCAGTTCTTC
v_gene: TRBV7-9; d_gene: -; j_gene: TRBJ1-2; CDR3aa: CASWTVYGYTF; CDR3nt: TGTGCCAGCTGGACAGTTTATGGCTACACCTTC
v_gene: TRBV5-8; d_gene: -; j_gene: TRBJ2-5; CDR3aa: CASSLDRETQYF; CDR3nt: TGTGCCAGCAGCTTGGACAGAGAGACCCAGTACTTC
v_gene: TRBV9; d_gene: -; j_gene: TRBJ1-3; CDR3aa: CASSLGNTIYF; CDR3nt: TGTGCCAGCAGCCTAGGAAACACCATATATTTT
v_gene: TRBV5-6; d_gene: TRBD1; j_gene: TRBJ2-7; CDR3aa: CASSSTGQSSYEQYF; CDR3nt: TGTGCCAGCAGCTCCACGGGACAGAGCTCCTACGAGCAGTACTTC
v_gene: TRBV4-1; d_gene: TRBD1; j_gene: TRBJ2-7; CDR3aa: CASSHPGTGFYEQYF; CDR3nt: TGCGCCAGCAGCCATCCCGGGACAGGCTTTTACGAGCAGTACTTC
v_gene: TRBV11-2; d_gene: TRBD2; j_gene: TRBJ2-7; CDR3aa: CASSSTSGIGYEQYF; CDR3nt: TGTGCCAGCAGCTCAACTAGCGGGATAGGCTACGAGCAGTACTTC